The 25 T cell receptor beta chains given below trace back to one sample, sequenced in a study of blood T cells in healthy people across ages. A second PCR, run for about 6 to 12 cycles, used a sample-barcoded 5' primer plus a J-beta primer mix. TCRdb fed the 5' RACE reads into MiXCR, producing one record per CDR3 protein. The sample consists of roughly 2 million distinct CDR3 sequences, just under 50% of them appearing once. Sequenced sample: blood. The receptors originated from a middle-aged woman in good health.

The chain carries TRBV7-2 and TRBJ2-3, with a possible D match to TRBD2 (6 bases). The V gene lost 1 base and the J gene lost 2 bases, with 16 bases spanning the gap. This CDR3 is built from 17 residues. Germline lookup yields CDR1 SGHTA and CDR2 FQGNSA. The CDR3 loop reads CASSLDPGGIVTDTQYF. CDR3 DNA sequence: TGTGCCAGCAGCTTAGATCCTGGCGGGATAGTCACAGATACGCAGTATTTT.

The chain carries TRBV15 and TRBJ2-1; 12 bases are shared with TRBD1. This CDR3 spans 14 amino acids. V lost 3 bases and J lost 12; bases outside the gene matches: 6. Germline lookup yields CDR1 LNHNV and CDR2 YYDKDF (reference sequence). The DNA for the CDR3 is TGTGCCACCAGCAGGGGGACAGGGGGCAATAGGCAGTTCTTC. It codes for CATSRGTGGNRQFF.

The count of this clonotype is one. The chain has TRBV5-1 and TRBJ2-7; 15 nucleotides match TRBD2. The CDR3 spans 18 residues. The junction had 10 bases not matched to a gene; V was cut back by 4 bases and J by 2 bases. Germline V gives CDR1 SGHRS, CDR2 YFSETQ. CDR3 DNA: TGCGCCAGCAGCCATGGGACTAGCGGGGGGCGATTACCCTACGAGCAGTACTTC. Encoded protein: CASSHGTSGGRLPYEQYF.

DNA of the CDR3: TGTGCCAGCGGTTCTACCGGGACAGGGGGTGGAGGTACGCAGTATTTT. Residues: CASGSTGTGGGGTQYF. The J gene is TRBJ2-3, the V gene TRBV6-5; TRBD1 matches at 11 bases. CDR3 length equals 16 residues. J lost 8 bases, V lost 8 bases, and 15 bases had no gene match. Germline loops: CDR1 MNHEY, CDR2 SVGAGI.

The V and J genes are TRBV4-1 and TRBJ2-3; 7 nucleotides align to TRBD1. This CDR3 has 17 residues. Looked up from germline, CDR1 is MGHRA and CDR2 is YSYEKL. J gave up 0 bases and V 1 base, and 7 bases lay outside the gene matches. The DNA of the CDR3 is TGCGCCAGCAGCCAAGGGAGTAGGACAGGTAGCACAGATACGCAGTATTTT. As protein: CASSQGSRTGSTDTQYF.

This clonotype appeared once. The rearrangement uses TRBV20-1 and TRBJ2-7; 8 positions match TRBD1. The CDR3 runs to 15 residues. With V trimmed by 1 base and J by 3 bases, 8 bases remained unmatched. Looked up from germline, CDR1 is DFQATT and CDR2 is SNEGSKA (reference sequence). The CDR3 is CSARAADRGRYEQYF. The CDR3, as DNA: TGCAGTGCTAGAGCCGCCGACAGGGGACGCTACGAGCAGTACTTC.

This clonotype was observed a few times. This chain joins TRBV10-3 and TRBJ1-2; perhaps TRBD1 as D (6 bases). Germline loops: CDR1 ENHRY, CDR2 SYGVKD. The CDR3 covers 15 residues. The CDR3 here is CGSRQATDHRYGYTF. CDR3 nucleotide sequence: TGTGGCTCACGACAGGCTACCGACCACCGTTATGGCTACACCTTC.

V usage is TRBV20-1 and J usage is TRBJ2-7; 9 bases are a match to TRBD1. V shed 0 bases, J shed 3 bases, and the junction held 3 bases outside the gene matches. CDR1 and CDR2 (germline): DFQATT, SNEGSKA (reference sequence). The CDR3 has 14 amino acids. In DNA form, the CDR3 reads TGCAGTGCTAGAGATGGACAGGGGCTCTACGAGCAGTACTTC. It is translated as CSARDGQGLYEQYF.

J is TRBJ2-1 and V is TRBV6-2 or TRBV6-3, with unresolved D. This CDR3 is built from 15 residues. V lost 2 bases to trimming and J lost 10 bases, with 18 bases between them. Germline V CDR1 and CDR2: MNHEY, SVGEGT. For the CDR3, the DNA is TGTGCCAGCAGTTACCTCTCACCCAAGGCTCCCGAGCAGTTCTTC. This translates into CASSYLSPKAPEQFF.

This clonotype has only a few counts. The V and J genes are TRBV6-6 and TRBJ2-3; D is perhaps TRBD1 or TRBD2 (5 bases each). V dropped 4 bases and J dropped 2 bases, with 16 bases sitting between them. The CDR3 has 16 amino acids. Germline CDR1 MNHNY, CDR2 SVGAGI (reference sequence). This CDR3 is CASSLSGTGNTDTQYF. CDR3 sequence (DNA): TGTGCCAGCAGTTTGTCGGGGACGGGAAACACAGATACGCAGTATTTT.

The chain couples TRBV29-1 to TRBJ2-1; 8 bases line up with TRBD1. The V gene's germline CDR1 is SQVTM and CDR2 ANQGSEA. CDR3 size: 15 residues. J was trimmed by 8 bases and V by 8 bases; bases with no gene match: 17. The CDR3 region is CSPTLTGAGRYEQFF. CDR3 DNA: TGCAGCCCTACTCTGACAGGGGCTGGCCGATATGAGCAGTTCTTC.

The chain joins TRBV27 to TRBJ1-2, with 7 bases identical to TRBD1. Germline-derived CDR1 and CDR2 are MNHEY and SMNVEV (reference sequence). CDR3 size: 14 residues. The ends lost 3 bases at V and 4 bases at J; junction bases unmatched: 5. CDR3: CASSFRQGSYGYTF. The CDR3 DNA reads TGTGCCAGCAGTTTCCGACAGGGAAGCTATGGCTACACCTTC.

Regarding this clonotype: The germline gene is not matched at one end of the junction; a read error may be the cause. This chain uses TRBV5-1 with TRBJ2-7; 9 nucleotides line up with TRBD2. This CDR3 is 14 amino acids long. From germline, CDR1 is SGHRS and CDR2 YFSETQ. CDR3 coding DNA: TGCGCCGGCAGCCCCGGGACTAGCCTCTACGAGCAGTACTTC. This encodes CAGSPGTSLYEQYF.

This clonotype has just one count. J is TRBJ2-7 and V is TRBV1; the table's TRBD2 call for D was not verified on the DNA. TRBV1 is recorded as a pseudogene. The length of the CDR3 is 14 residues. This chain's CDR3 is CTSSLGQRSYEQYF. The DNA for the CDR3 is TGCACCAGCAGCCTGGGACAGCGGTCCTACGAGCAGTACTTC.

The gene calls are TRBV20-1 and TRBJ1-2, with TRBD1 matching 9 bases. Germline V gives CDR1 DFQATT, CDR2 SNEGSKA (reference sequence). The V gene end was trimmed by 5 bases and the J gene end by 5 bases; junction bases not matched to a gene: 6. The CDR3 contains 13 residues. CDR3 bases: TGCAGTGCTTGGACAGGGGAGGGGTATGGCTACACCTTC. This codes for CSAWTGEGYGYTF.

The gene calls are TRBV24-1 and TRBJ1-2; D is unclear. Trimming removed 10 bases from V and 7 bases from J, with 18 bases in between. CDR1 and CDR2 (germline): KGHDR, SFDVKD. CDR3 length: 13 amino acids. The CDR3 here is CATAATNLGGYTF. The CDR3 DNA reads as TGTGCCACGGCGGCCACCAACTTGGGTGGCTACACCTTC.

Ten or more counts support this clonotype. The gene calls are TRBV10-3 and TRBJ2-4; 9 positions match TRBD2. The CDR3 runs to 19 residues. Trimming cost V 7 bases and J 0 bases; bases outside gene matches: 16. Per germline, CDR1 ENHRY and CDR2 SYGVKD. In nucleotides, the CDR3 is TGTGCCATCATTCGAGGTCTAGCGGGGAGAGCGCTAGCCAAAAACATTCAGTACTTC. Residues: CAIIRGLAGRALAKNIQYF.

V gene TRBV5-6 combines with J gene TRBJ2-7, with TRBD1 as a possible D gene (6 bases). CDR3 length equals 14 residues. Germline CDR1 SGHDT, CDR2 YYEEEE. V lost 4 bases and J lost 4, with 15 bases in between. The CDR3 bases are TGTGCCAGCAGCCGCCCCGGGACACTGTACGAGCAGTACTTC. Translated: CASSRPGTLYEQYF.

The chain employs TRBV20-1 and TRBJ2-4, with 8 positions matching TRBD1. The end of the DNA aligns better with TRBJ2-7, so the J call may be wrong. The CDR3 spans 14 residues. CDR1 is DFQATT and CDR2 is SNEGSKA in the germline V gene (reference sequence). The CDR3 region is CSARVRDRTYEQYF. In nucleotides, the CDR3 is TGCAGTGCTAGAGTGAGGGACAGGACTTACGAGCAGTACTTC.

The V call is TRBV10-2, the J call TRBJ1-6; no reliable D call. The V gene lost 0 bases and the J gene lost 16 bases, with 13 bases spanning the gap. In germline, CDR1 is WSHSY, CDR2 SAAADI. There are 13 residues in the CDR3. The CDR3 here is CASSESAGNRLHF. The CDR3, as DNA: TGCGCCAGCAGTGAGTCGGCGGGGAATAGGCTCCACTTT.

The chain has TRBV2 and TRBJ2-4; D is uncertain. CDR3 length: 14 amino acids. The germline V gene encodes CDR1 SNHLY and CDR2 FYNNEI. Trimming took 1 base from V and 7 from J, leaving 11 bases between them. Here the CDR3 reads CASSEDEGLNIQYF. CDR3 sequence (DNA): TGTGCCAGCAGTGAAGATGAAGGGTTGAACATTCAGTACTTC.

This clonotype was seen a handful of times. This chain links TRBV6-1 with TRBJ2-3, with D unresolved. CDR3 size: 14 residues. The germline V and J ends were trimmed by 8 bases and 0 bases, with 12 bases remaining between them. Germline CDR1 reads MNHNS; CDR2 reads SASEGT. The CDR3: CASLTGDSTDTQYF. The DNA for the CDR3 is TGTGCCAGCCTTACTGGCGACAGCACAGATACGCAGTATTTT.

This clonotype came up many times. CDR3 sequence: CASSLQGPSYEQYF. The CDR3 coding sequence is TGTGCCAGCAGCCTCCAGGGGCCCTCCTACGAGCAGTACTTC. V usage is TRBV28 and J usage is TRBJ2-7, with D maybe TRBD1 (6 bases). Germline lookup yields CDR1 MDHEN and CDR2 SYDVKM. V shed 6 bases and J shed 0 bases, with 12 bases lying between them. This CDR3 comprises 14 residues.

This clonotype was seen at least ten times. This chain connects TRBV10-3 to TRBJ2-7, with D perhaps matching TRBD2 (5 bases). CDR3 length: 14 residues. V gave up 2 bases and J gave up 6 bases, with 14 bases separating them. CDR1 and CDR2 (germline): ENHRY, SYGVKD. The CDR3 loop reads CAISEVSGGAEQYF. In DNA form, the CDR3 reads TGTGCCATCAGTGAGGTGTCTGGAGGAGCCGAGCAGTACTTC.

The chain carries TRBV7-2 and TRBJ2-1; D possibly matches TRBD1 or TRBD2 (6 bases each). The CDR3 loop spans 15 amino acids. Germline V gene data show CDR1 as SGHTA and CDR2 as FQGNSA. Trimming cost V 5 bases and J 7 bases, with 18 bases left between them. The CDR3 bases are TGTACCAGCAGCCCCCCTTCGGGGGCCTTAAATGAGCAGTTCTTC. This gives the protein CTSSPPSGALNEQFF.